This T cell receptor beta chain was retrieved from a study of T cells after yellow fever vaccination. General observations from the study: Across the CD4 and CD8 compartments, a small share of clonotypes was present in both.

As TCR cDNA was made by 5'RACE template switching, a universal primer site and UMIs were added. TCRdb fed the 5' RACE reads into MiXCR, producing one record per CDR3 protein. The table includes some 670,000 distinct CDR3 sequences, over 9% detected once. With 8 bases clipped from V and 2 bases from J, the junction kept 7 bases outside the gene matches. CDR1 and CDR2 from the germline V gene are SGHRS and YFSETQ. This CDR3 comprises 14 residues. In this sample, this clonotype turned up a few times. The antigen is undetermined. The clonotype was recovered from a man aged 25-45 years who received the YFV17D yellow fever vaccine. The chain has TRBV5-1 and TRBJ2-1; 7 nucleotides match TRBD2. The sample consisted of PBMCs, taken on the day of the yellow fever booster vaccination. CDR3 bases: TGCGCCAGTGAAGCGGGATCGACCTACAATGAGCAGTTCTTC. This gives the protein CASEAGSTYNEQFF. The entire variable domain, with the rest obtained from reference TRBV5-1 and TRBJ2-1, is as follows: KAGVTQTPRYLIKTRGQQVTLSCSPISGHRSVSWYQQTPGQGLQFLFEYFSETQRNKGNFPGRFSGRQFSNSRSEMNVSTLELGDSALYLCASEAGSTYNEQFFGPGTRLTVL.